The clone carrying this T cell receptor (beta chain) was counted once. This specimen belongs to a study of T cell responses to AZD1222 COVID-19 vaccine. The V and J ends lost 5 bases and 0 bases, in that order; junction bases with no gene match: 4. The CDR3 is 14 residues long. Germline V gives CDR1 LNHDA, CDR2 SQIVND (reference sequence). The data were produced by immunoSEQ multiplex PCR, yet TCRdb's version contains in-frame clones alone and is incomplete. The sample consists of roughly 110,000 clones, 70% to 90% of them appearing once. The sequencing here drew on peripheral blood, taken 28 days after the second AZD1222 dose. The sequence came from an adult who received the AZD1222 COVID-19 vaccine. The rearrangement joins TRBV19 to TRBJ2-7; 7 nucleotides line up with TRBD1. CDR3 residues: CASSARDSSYEQYF. The DNA of the CDR3 is TGTGCCAGTAGTGCCCGGGACAGCTCCTACGAGCAGTACTTC.